A selection of T cell receptor beta chains follows, all from one sample in a study of blood T cells in healthy people across ages. MiXCR, applied by TCRdb to the 5' RACE reads, yields one record per CDR3 protein. The sample lists 1.4 million or so distinct CDR3 sequences; under 55% were seen once. Input material: blood. The source is a woman aged 18-35 years in good health. Both conserved end residues are part of each CDR3. Each record gives: J gene, V gene, clone size, D gene, CDR3 protein, CDR3 DNA. D genes are given only for firm matches. The size entry is marked missing in some rows and otherwise reads once, few, many or a size class.

TRBJ2-3 | TRBV7-2 | once | TRBD1 | CASSIDRVSTDTQYF | TGTGCCAGCAGCATCGACAGGGTCAGCACAGATACGCAGTATTTT
TRBJ1-2 | TRBV6-5 | - | - | CASSRWGLHYGYTF | TGTGCCAGCAGCCGCTGGGGTCTTCACTATGGCTACACCTTC
TRBJ2-7 | TRBV25-1 | few | - | CASRKGANYEQYF | TGTGCCAGCAGGAAAGGTGCCAACTACGAGCAGTACTTC
TRBJ2-1 | TRBV4-3 | - | - | CASSALRTANNEQFF | TGCGCCAGCAGCGCTCTTAGAACCGCAAACAATGAGCAGTTCTTC
TRBJ2-7 | TRBV9 | many | TRBD1 | CASSVGTASYEQYF | TGTGCCAGCAGTGTGGGGACAGCCTCCTACGAGCAGTACTTC
TRBJ1-2 | TRBV27 | - | - | CASSVIGDNGYTF | TGTGCCAGCAGTGTGATCGGAGACAATGGCTACACCTTC
TRBJ2-3 | TRBV7-2 | - | - | CASSPGKGRGDTQYF | TGTGCCAGCAGCCCCGGGAAGGGGCGGGGAGATACGCAGTATTTT
TRBJ2-2 | TRBV11-3 | - | - | CASSLRGLDTGELFF | TGTGCCAGCAGCTTACGGGGGCTGGACACCGGGGAGCTGTTTTTT
TRBJ1-5 | TRBV6-2/TRBV6-3 | few | - | CASSYLGHLNQPQHF | TGTGCCAGCAGTTACTTGGGACACCTCAATCAGCCCCAGCATTTT
TRBJ2-3 | TRBV3-1 | - | - | CASSQGALAAHTQYF | TGTGCCAGCAGCCAAGGGGCCCTAGCAGCACATACGCAGTATTTT
TRBJ2-1 | TRBV3-1 | few | - | CASSQVYSRVEQFF | TGTGCCAGCAGCCAAGTTTACAGCCGGGTTGAGCAGTTCTTC
TRBJ2-3 | TRBV7-2 | - | TRBD2 | CASSLDSGGADTQYF | TGTGCCAGCAGCTTAGATAGCGGGGGCGCAGATACGCAGTATTTT
TRBJ1-2 | TRBV5-1 | - | - | CASSLDGGSGYTF | TGCGCCAGCAGCCTAGATGGGGGCTCTGGCTACACCTTC
TRBJ2-7 | TRBV7-7 | - | - | CASSLMGGPNNEQYF | TGTGCTAGCAGCTTAATGGGAGGTCCTAATAATGAGCAGTACTTC
TRBJ2-4 | TRBV11-2 | - | - | CASSLRTRDIQYF | TGTGCCAGCAGCTTAAGGACGAGGGACATTCAGTACTTC
TRBJ2-5 | TRBV2 | - | TRBD2 | CASTSGRVRGTQYF | TGTGCCAGCACTAGCGGGAGGGTCCGAGGGACCCAGTACTTC
TRBJ2-1 | TRBV27 | few | - | CASSFLRDSYNEQFF | TGTGCCAGCAGTTTCCTCAGGGACTCCTACAATGAGCAGTTCTTC
TRBJ2-1 | TRBV6-2/TRBV6-3 | few | - | CASSPLPTVTLRSNEQFF | TGTGCCAGCAGTCCGCTACCGACAGTCACACTCCGGAGCAATGAGCAGTTCTTC
TRBJ2-3 | TRBV24-1 | - | TRBD2 | CATSDGTSISPDTQYF | TGTGCCACCAGTGACGGGACTAGCATCTCCCCAGATACGCAGTATTTT
TRBJ1-2 | TRBV4-1 | few | - | CASSQDRQENYGYTF | TGCGCCAGCAGCCAAGACCGACAGGAAAACTATGGCTACACCTTC
TRBJ1-6 | TRBV28 | - | - | CASRLDSSYNSPLHF | TGTGCCAGCAGGCTAGACAGCTCCTATAATTCACCCCTCCACTTT
TRBJ2-7 | TRBV27 | - | - | CASSSHLGVGVGYNEQYF | TGTGCCAGCAGTTCCCATCTAGGAGTAGGGGTAGGCTACAATGAGCAGTACTTC
TRBJ1-1 | TRBV5-1 | - | - | CASSSGPSGSTEAFF | TGCGCCAGCAGCTCCGGGCCTTCCGGATCCACTGAAGCTTTCTTT
TRBJ2-7 | TRBV7-2 | - | - | CASSNPPSTPYEQYF | TGTGCCAGCAGCAACCCGCCATCGACCCCCTACGAGCAGTACTTC